This TCR beta chain appears in the sequencing data of a study of blood T cell repertoires in COVID-19. Libraries were prepared by immunoSEQ multiplex PCR; TCRdb keeps only in-frame clonotypes and omits some of them. This sample yields around 200,000 clones, of which roughly four fifths are seen a single time; approximately 8.7% belongs to the top ten. The CDR3 covers 14 residues. V lost 3 bases to trimming and J lost 5 bases, with 14 bases between them. CDR1 is SGHRS and CDR2 is YFSETQ in the germline V gene. Recruits, aged about 18 to 100 years, lived in some 25 US areas. Participant-given clinical history determined each cohort assignment.

The rearrangement uses TRBV5-1 and TRBJ1-2; no definite D call. Sequencing was performed on PBMCs or T cells enriched from blood (not recorded which). The receptor was isolated from a man aged 35 to 55 who had recovered from COVID-19. The CDR3 spells CASSWGVPDYGYTF. The CDR3 DNA reads as TGCGCCAGCAGCTGGGGAGTCCCCGATTATGGCTACACCTTC.